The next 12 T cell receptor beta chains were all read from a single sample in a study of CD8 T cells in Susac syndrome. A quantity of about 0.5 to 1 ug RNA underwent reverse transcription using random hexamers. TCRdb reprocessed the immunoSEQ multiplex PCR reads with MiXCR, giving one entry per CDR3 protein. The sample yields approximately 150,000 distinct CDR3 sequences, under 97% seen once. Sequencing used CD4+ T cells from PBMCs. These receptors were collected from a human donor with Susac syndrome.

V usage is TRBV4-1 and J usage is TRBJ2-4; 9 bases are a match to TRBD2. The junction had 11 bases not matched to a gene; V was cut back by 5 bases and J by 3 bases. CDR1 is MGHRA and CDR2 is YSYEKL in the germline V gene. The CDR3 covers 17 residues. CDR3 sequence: CASSLLRGGVGKNIQYF. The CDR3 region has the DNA TGCGCCAGCAGCTTGCTCCGCGGGGGGGTGGGCAAAAACATTCAGTACTTC.

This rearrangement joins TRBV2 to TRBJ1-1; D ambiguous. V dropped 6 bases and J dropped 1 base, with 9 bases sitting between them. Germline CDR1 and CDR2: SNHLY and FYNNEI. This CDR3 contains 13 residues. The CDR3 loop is CASSVPGNTEAFF. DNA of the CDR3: TGTGCCAGCAGCGTACCAGGGAACACTGAAGCTTTCTTT. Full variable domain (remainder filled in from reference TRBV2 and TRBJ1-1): EPEVTQTPSHQVTQMGQEVILRCVPISNHLYFYWYRQILGQKVEFLVSFYNNEISEKSEIFDDQFSVERPDGSNFTLKIRSTKLEDSAMYFCASSVPGNTEAFFGQGTRLTVV.

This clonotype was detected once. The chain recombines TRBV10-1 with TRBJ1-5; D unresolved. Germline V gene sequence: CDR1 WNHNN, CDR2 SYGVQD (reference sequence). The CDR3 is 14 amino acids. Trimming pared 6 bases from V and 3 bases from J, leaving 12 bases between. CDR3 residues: CASSLPVNNQPQHF. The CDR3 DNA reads TGCGCCAGCAGCCTACCCGTAAACAATCAGCCCCAGCATTTT.

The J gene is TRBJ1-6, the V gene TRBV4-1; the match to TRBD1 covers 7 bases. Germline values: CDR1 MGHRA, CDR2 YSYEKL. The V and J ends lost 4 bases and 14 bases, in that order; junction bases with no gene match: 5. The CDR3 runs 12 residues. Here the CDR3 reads CASSRTGEALHF. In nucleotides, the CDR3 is TGCGCCAGCAGCCGAACAGGGGAGGCCCTCCACTTT.

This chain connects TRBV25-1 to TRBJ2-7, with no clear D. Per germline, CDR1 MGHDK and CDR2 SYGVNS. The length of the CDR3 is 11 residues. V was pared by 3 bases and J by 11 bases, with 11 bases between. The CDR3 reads CASSDSMIEYF. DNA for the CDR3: TGTGCCAGCAGTGATTCGATGATTGAGTACTTC.

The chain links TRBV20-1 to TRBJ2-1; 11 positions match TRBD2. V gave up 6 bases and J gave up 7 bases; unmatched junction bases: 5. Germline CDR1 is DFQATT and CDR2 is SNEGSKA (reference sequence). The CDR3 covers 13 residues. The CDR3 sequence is CSADPSGRNEQFF. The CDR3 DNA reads TGCAGTGCGGACCCTAGCGGGAGGAATGAGCAGTTCTTC.

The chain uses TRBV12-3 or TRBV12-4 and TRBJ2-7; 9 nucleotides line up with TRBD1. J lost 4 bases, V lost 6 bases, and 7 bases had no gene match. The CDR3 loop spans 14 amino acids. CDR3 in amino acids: CASRRGQGRYEQYF. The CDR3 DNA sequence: TGTGCCAGCAGACGAGGACAGGGGCGGTACGAGCAGTACTTC.

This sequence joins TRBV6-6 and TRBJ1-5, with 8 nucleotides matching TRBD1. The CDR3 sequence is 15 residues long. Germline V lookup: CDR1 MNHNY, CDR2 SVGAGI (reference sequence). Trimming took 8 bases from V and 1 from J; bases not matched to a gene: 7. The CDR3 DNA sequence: TGTGCCAGCTGTCGACAGGGGATAAGCAATCAGCCCCAGCATTTT. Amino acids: CASCRQGISNQPQHF.

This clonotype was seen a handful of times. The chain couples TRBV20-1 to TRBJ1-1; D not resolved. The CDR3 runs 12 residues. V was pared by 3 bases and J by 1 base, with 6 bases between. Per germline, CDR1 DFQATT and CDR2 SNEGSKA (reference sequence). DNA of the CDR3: TGCAGTGCTAGTCCCAAGAACACTGAAGCTTTCTTT. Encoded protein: CSASPKNTEAFF.

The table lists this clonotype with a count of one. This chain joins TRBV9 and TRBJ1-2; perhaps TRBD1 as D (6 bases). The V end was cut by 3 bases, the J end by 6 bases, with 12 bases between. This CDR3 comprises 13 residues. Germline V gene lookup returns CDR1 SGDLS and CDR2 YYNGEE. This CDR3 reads CASSASTGHGYTF. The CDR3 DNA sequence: TGTGCCAGCAGCGCGAGTACAGGGCATGGCTACACCTTC.

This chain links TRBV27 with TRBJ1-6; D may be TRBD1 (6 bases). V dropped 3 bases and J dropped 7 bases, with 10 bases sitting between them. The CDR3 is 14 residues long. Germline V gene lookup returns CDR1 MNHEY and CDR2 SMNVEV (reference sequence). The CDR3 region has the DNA TGTGCCAGCAGTTTCCTAGGGGGAAATTCACCCCTCCACTTT. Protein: CASSFLGGNSPLHF.

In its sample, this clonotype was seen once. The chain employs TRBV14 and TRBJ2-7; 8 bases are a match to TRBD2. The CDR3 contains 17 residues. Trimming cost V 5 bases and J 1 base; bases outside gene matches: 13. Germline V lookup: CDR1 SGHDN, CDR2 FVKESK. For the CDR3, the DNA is TGTGCCAGCAGCTCAACTCCTGGGGCGGGAGGTTCCTACGAGCAGTACTTC. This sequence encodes CASSSTPGAGGSYEQYF.